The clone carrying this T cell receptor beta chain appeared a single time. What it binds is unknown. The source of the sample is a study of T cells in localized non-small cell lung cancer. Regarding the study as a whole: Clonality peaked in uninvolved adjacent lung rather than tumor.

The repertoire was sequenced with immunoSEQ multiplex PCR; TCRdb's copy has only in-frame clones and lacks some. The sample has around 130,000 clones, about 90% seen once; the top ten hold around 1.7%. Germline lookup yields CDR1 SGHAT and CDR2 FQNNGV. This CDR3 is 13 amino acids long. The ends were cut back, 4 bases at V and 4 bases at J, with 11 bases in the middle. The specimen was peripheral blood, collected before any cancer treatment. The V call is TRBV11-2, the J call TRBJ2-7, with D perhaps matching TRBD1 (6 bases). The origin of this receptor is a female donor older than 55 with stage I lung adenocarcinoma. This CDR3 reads CASSSQGQYEQYF. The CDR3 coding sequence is TGTGCCAGCAGCTCACAGGGACAATACGAGCAGTACTTC.